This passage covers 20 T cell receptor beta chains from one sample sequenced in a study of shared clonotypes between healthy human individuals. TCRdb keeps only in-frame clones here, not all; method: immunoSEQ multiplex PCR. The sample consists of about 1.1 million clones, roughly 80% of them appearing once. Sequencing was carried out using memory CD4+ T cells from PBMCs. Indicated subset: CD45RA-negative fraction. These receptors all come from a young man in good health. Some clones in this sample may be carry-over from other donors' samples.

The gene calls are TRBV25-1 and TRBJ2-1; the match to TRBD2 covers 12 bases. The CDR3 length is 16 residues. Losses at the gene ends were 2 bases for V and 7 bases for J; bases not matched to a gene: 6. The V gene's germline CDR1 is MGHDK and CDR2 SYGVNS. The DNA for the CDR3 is TGTGCCAGCAGTGAAAACGCCGGACTAGCGGGAAATGAGCAGTTCTTC. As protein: CASSENAGLAGNEQFF.

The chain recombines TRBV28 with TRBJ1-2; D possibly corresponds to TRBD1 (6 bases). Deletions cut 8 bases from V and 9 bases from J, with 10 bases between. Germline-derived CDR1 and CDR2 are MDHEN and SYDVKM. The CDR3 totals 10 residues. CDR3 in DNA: TGTGCCAGCGTGGGGACACGCTACACCTTC. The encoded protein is CASVGTRYTF.

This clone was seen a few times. Here the CDR3 reads CASSPPGGQGKDTQYF. In DNA form, the CDR3 reads TGTGCCAGCTCACCACCGGGGGGACAGGGCAAAGATACGCAGTATTTT. V usage is TRBV18 and J usage is TRBJ2-3, with 9 bases fitting TRBD1. The V gene's germline CDR1 is KGHSH and CDR2 LQKENI. The V and J ends lost 0 bases and 5 bases, in that order; junction bases with no gene match: 6. The CDR3 spans 16 residues.

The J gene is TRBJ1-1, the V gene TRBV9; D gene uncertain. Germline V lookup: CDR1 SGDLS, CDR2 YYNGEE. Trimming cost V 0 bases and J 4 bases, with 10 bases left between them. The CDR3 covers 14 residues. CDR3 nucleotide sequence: TGTGCCAGCAGCGTAGCTCCCAGTATCACTGAAGCTTTCTTT. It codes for CASSVAPSITEAFF. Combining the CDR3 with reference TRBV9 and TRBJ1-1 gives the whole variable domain DSGVTQTPKHLITATGQRVTLRCSPRSGDLSVYWYQQSLDQGLQFLIQYYNGEERAKGNILERFSAQQFPDLHSELNLSSLELGDSALYFCASSVAPSITEAFFGQGTRLTVV.

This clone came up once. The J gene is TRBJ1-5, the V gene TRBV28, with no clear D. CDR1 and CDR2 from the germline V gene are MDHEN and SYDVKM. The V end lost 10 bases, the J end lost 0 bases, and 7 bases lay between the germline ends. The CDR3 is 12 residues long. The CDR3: CATTVSNQPQHF. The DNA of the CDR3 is TGTGCCACGACGGTTAGCAATCAGCCCCAGCATTTT.

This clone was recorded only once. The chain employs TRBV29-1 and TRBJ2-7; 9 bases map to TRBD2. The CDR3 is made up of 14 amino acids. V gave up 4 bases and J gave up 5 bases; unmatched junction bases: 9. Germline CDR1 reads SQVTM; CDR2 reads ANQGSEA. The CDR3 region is CSVGLGLATDEQYF. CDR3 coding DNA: TGCAGCGTTGGACTGGGACTAGCTACGGACGAGCAGTACTTC.

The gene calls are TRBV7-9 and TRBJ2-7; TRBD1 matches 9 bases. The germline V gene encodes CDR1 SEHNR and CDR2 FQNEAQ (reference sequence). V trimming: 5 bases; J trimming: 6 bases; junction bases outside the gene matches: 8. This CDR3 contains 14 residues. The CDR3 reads CASSPRTGVGEQYF. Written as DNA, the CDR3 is TGTGCCAGCAGCCCAAGGACAGGGGTCGGCGAGCAGTACTTC. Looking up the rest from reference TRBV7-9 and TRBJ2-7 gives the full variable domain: DTGVSQNPRHKITKRGQNVTFRCDPISEHNRLYWYRQTLGQGPEFLTYFQNEAQLEKSRLLSDRFSAERPKGSFSTLEIQRTEQGDSAMYLCASSPRTGVGEQYFGPGTRLTVT.

CDR3 sequence reads: CATSTGTSGRVDEQFF. Here the CDR3 DNA reads TGTGCCACCAGCACAGGGACTAGCGGGAGAGTGGATGAGCAGTTCTTC. V usage is TRBV15 and J usage is TRBJ2-1; 14 nucleotides line up with TRBD2. The CDR3 is 16 amino acids. V lost 4 bases and J lost 8; bases outside the gene matches: 7. Per the germline V gene, CDR1 is LNHNV and CDR2 is YYDKDF (reference sequence).

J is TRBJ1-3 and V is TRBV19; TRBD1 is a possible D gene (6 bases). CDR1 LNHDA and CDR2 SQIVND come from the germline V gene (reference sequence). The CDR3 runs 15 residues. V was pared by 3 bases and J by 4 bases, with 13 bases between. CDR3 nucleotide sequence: TGTGCCAGTAGTATTACAGGGAGGTCCGGAAACACCATATATTTT. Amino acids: CASSITGRSGNTIYF.

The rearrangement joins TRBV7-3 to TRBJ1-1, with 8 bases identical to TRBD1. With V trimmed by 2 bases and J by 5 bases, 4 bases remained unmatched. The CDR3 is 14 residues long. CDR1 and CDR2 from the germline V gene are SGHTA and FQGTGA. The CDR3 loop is CASSLGRQGTEAFF. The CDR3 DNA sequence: TGTGCCAGCAGCTTAGGGCGACAGGGGACTGAAGCTTTCTTT.

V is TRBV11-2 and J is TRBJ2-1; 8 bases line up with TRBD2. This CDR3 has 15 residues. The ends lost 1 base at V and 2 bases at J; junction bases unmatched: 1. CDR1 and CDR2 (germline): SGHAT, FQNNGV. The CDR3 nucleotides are TGTGCCAGCAGCTTAGGGACTAGCACCTACAATGAGCAGTTCTTC. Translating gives CASSLGTSTYNEQFF.

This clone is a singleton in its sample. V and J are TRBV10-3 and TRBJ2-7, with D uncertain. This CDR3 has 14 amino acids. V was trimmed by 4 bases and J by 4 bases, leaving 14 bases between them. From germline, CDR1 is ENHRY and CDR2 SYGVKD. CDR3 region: CAISVSGAAYEQYF. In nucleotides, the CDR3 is TGTGCCATCAGTGTCTCTGGAGCCGCTTACGAGCAGTACTTC.

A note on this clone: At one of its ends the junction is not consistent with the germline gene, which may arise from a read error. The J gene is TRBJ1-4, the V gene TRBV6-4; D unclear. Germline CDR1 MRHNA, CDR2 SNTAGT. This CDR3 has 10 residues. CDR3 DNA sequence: TGTGCCAGGAAGAGTTCCGCCAGACGCTTT. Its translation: CARKSSARRF.

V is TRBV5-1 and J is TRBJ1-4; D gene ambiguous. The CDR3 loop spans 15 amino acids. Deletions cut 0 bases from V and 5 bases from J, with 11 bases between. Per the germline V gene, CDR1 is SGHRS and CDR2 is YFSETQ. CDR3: CASSLGAGVNEKLFF. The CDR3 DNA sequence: TGCGCCAGCAGCTTGGGGGCAGGCGTGAATGAAAAACTGTTTTTT. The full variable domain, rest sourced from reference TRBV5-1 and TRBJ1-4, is KAGVTQTPRYLIKTRGQQVTLSCSPISGHRSVSWYQQTPGQGLQFLFEYFSETQRNKGNFPGRFSGRQFSNSRSEMNVSTLELGDSALYLCASSLGAGVNEKLFFGSGTQLSVL.

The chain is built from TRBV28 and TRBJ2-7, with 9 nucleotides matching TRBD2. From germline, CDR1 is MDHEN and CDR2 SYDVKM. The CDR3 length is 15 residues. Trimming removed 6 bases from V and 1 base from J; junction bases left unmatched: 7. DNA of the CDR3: TGTGCCAGCAGCGGTAGCGGGAGTGGTTCCTACGAGCAGTACTTC. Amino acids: CASSGSGSGSYEQYF.

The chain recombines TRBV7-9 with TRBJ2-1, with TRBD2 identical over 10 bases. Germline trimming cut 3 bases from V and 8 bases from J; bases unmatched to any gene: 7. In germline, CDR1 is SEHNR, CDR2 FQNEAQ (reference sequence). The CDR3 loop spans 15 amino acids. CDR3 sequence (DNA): TGTGCCAGCAGCTTTGTAGCGGGGGGTGAGGATGAGCAGTTCTTC. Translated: CASSFVAGGEDEQFF.

In DNA form, the CDR3 reads TGTGCCAGCAGATGGGGGACAGGGGGCTTTACTGAGCAGTTCTTC. Its translation is CASRWGTGGFTEQFF. The gene calls are TRBV28 and TRBJ2-1, with 12 bases identical to TRBD1. Germline CDR1 is MDHEN and CDR2 is SYDVKM. CDR3 length equals 15 residues. V was pared by 6 bases and J by 9 bases, with 9 bases of the junction left unmatched.

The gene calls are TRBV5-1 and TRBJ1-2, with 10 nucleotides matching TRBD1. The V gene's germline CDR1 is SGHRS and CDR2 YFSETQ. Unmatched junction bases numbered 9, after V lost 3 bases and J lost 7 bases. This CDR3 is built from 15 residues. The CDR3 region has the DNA TGCGCCAGCAGCTCCTCGACAGGGGGCGAGGGTGGCTACACCTTC. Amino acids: CASSSSTGGEGGYTF.

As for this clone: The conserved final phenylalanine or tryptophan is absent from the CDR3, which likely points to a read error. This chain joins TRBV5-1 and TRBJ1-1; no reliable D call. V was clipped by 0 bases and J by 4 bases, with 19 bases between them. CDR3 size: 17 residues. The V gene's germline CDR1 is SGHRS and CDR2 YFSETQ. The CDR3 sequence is CASSLVAGTHRGTEAFS. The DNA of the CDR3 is TGCGCCAGCAGCTTGGTGGCGGGAACACACCGGGGCACTGAAGCTTTCTCT.

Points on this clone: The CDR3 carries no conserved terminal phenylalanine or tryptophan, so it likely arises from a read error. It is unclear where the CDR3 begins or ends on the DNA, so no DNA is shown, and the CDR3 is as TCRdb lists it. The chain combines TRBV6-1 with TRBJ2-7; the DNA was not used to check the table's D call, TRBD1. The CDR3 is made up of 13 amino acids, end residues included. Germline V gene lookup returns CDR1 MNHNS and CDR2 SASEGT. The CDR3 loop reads CASSEGFDRTPGY.